This T cell receptor (beta chain) was sequenced during a study of Graves' ophthalmopathy and Graves' hyperthyroidism. Findings and caveats of the study: Distinction of ophthalmopathy from stable hyperthyroidism by a 13-signature model reached 87.88% sensitivity and 81.08% specificity.

The CDR3 runs to 14 residues. V shed 5 bases and J 11 bases; nucleotides not matched to a gene: 10. The germline V gene encodes CDR1 SGDLS and CDR2 YYNGEE. RNA transcripts were the source from which TCR beta CDR3 regions were amplified. Investigators did first-round RT-PCR with HTBI primers, then second-round multiplex PCR. TCRdb re-derived calls from the multiplex PCR reads in MiXCR, one entry per CDR3 protein. There are approximately 700,000 distinct CDR3 sequences in the sample; roughly two fifths occur only once, and approximately 43% lies in the top ten. In its sample, this clonotype was seen a few times. What it binds is not known. Ophthalmopathy donors' eye disease showed moderate-to-severe activity, CAS of at least 3, NOSPECS of at least 4 and duration under 3 months. PBMCs were isolated from an approximately 10 ml sample of fresh peripheral blood.

This TCR derives from an adult man with Graves' ophthalmopathy. Source material: peripheral blood. This chain uses TRBV9 with TRBJ1-4; 9 nucleotides align to TRBD1. The CDR3 DNA is TGTGCCAGCAGTTCTAGCGGGACAGGGTGGAAACTGTTTTTT. Amino acid sequence: CASSSSGTGWKLFF.